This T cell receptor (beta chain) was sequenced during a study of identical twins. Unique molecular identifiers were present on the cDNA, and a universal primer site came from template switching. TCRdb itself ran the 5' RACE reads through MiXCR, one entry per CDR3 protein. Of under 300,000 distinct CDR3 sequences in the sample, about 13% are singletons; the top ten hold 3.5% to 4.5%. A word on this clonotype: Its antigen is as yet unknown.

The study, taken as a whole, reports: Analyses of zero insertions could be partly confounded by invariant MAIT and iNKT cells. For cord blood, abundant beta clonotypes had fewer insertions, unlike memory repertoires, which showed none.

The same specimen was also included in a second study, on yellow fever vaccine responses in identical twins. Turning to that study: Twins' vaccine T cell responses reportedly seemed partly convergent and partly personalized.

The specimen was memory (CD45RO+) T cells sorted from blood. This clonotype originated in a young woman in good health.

The CDR3 bases are TGTGCCAGCAGCTTAGCGTTCCACTCGGGCGAGCAGTACTTC. Translation: CASSLAFHSGEQYF. The chain is built from TRBV7-9 and TRBJ2-7; D uncertain. This CDR3 has 14 residues. Trimming removed 0 bases at V and 6 bases at J, with 12 bases between. Looked up from germline, CDR1 is SEHNR and CDR2 is FQNEAQ (reference sequence).